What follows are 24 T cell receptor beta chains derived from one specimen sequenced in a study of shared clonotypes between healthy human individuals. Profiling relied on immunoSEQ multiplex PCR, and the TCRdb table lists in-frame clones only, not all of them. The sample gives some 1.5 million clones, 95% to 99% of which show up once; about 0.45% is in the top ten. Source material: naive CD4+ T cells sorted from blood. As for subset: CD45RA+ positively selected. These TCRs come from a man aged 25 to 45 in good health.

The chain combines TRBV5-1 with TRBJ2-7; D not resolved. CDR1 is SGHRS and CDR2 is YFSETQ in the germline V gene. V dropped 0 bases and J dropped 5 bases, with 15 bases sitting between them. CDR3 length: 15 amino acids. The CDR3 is CASSLDSLWANEQYF. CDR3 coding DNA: TGCGCCAGCAGCTTGGACTCCTTATGGGCCAACGAGCAGTACTTC.

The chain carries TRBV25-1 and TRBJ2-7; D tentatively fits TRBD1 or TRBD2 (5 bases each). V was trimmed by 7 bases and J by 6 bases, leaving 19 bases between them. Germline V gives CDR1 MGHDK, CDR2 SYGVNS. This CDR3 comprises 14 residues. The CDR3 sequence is CASTPVAQGGEQYF. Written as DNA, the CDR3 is TGTGCCAGCACCCCAGTAGCGCAGGGCGGCGAGCAGTACTTC.

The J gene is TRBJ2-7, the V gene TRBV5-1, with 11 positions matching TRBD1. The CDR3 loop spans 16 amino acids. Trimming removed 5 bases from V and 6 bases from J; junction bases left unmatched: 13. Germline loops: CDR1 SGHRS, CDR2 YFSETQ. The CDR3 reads CASSFVRTGGRVEQYF. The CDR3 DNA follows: TGCGCCAGCAGTTTCGTTAGGACAGGGGGCAGGGTCGAGCAGTACTTC.

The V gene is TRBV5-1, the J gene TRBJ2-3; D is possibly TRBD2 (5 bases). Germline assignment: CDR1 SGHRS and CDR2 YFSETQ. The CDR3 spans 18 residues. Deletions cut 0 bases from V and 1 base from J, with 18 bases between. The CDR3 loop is CASSLVPPIRERTDTQYF. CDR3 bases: TGCGCCAGCAGCTTGGTTCCCCCGATAAGGGAGCGCACAGATACGCAGTATTTT.

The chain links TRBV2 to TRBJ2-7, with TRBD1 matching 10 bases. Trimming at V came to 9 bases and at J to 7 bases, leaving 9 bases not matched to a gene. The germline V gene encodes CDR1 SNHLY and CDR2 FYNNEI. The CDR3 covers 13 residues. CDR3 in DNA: TGTGCCAGTGCCGGTGACAGGGGGCGAGAGCAGTACTTC. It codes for CASAGDRGREQYF. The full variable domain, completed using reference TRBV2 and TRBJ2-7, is EPEVTQTPSHQVTQMGQEVILRCVPISNHLYFYWYRQILGQKVEFLVSFYNNEISEKSEIFDDQFSVERPDGSNFTLKIRSTKLEDSAMYFCASAGDRGREQYFGPGTRLTVT.

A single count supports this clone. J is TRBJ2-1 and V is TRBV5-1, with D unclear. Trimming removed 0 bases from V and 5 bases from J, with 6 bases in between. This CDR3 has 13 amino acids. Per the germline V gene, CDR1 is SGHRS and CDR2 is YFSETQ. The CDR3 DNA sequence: TGCGCCAGCAGCTTGGTCCGGCACAATGAGCAGTTCTTC. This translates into CASSLVRHNEQFF.

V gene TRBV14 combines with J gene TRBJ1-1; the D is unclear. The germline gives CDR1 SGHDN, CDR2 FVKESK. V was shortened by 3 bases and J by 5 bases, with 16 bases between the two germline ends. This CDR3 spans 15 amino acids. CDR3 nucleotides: TGTGCCAGCAGCCAGAAACAGTTTAGTGGGACTGAAGCTTTCTTT. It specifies CASSQKQFSGTEAFF. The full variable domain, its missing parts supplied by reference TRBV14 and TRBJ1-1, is EAGVTQFPSHSVIEKGQTVTLRCDPISGHDNLYWYRRVMGKEIKFLLHFVKESKQDESGMPNNRFLAERTGGTYSTLKVQPAELEDSGVYFCASSQKQFSGTEAFFGQGTRLTVV.

CDR3 residues: CATLLYNEQFF. DNA of the CDR3: TGTGCCACCTTACTCTACAATGAGCAGTTCTTC. The chain employs TRBV19 and TRBJ2-1, with D unclear. This CDR3 is 11 amino acids long. Trimming took 10 bases from V and 3 from J, leaving 7 bases between them. The germline gives CDR1 LNHDA, CDR2 SQIVND (reference sequence). Using reference TRBV19 and TRBJ2-1 for the parts outside the CDR3, the full variable domain is DGGITQSPKYLFRKEGQNVTLSCEQNLNHDAMYWYRQDPGQGLRLIYYSQIVNDFQKGDIAEGYSVSREKKESFPLTVTSAQKNPTAFYLCATLLYNEQFFGPGTRLTVL.

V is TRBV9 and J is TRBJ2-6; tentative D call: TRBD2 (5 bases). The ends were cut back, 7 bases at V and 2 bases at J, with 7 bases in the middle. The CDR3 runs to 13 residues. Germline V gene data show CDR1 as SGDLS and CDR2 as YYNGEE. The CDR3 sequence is CASRGTGANVLTF. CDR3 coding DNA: TGTGCCAGCCGGGGAACTGGGGCCAACGTCCTGACTTTC.

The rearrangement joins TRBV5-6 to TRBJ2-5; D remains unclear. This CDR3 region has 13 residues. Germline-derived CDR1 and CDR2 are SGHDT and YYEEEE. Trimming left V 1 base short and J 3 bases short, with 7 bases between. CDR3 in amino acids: CASSLLEEETQYF. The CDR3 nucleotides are TGTGCCAGCAGCTTGTTGGAAGAAGAGACCCAGTACTTC.

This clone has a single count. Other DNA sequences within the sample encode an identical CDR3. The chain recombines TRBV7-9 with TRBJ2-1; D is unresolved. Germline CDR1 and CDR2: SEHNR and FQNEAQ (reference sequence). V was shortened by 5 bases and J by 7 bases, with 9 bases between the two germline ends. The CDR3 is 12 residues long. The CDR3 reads CASSPKGNEQFF. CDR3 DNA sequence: TGTGCCAGCAGCCCTAAAGGGAATGAGCAGTTCTTC.

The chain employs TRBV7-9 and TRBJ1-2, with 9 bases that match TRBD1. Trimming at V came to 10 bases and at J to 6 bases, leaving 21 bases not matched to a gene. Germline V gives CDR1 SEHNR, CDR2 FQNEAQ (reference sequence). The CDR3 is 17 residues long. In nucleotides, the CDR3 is TGTGCCACTCCGCTTAGTCCGGGACAGGGCCTTCACGATGGCTACACCTTC. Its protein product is CATPLSPGQGLHDGYTF.

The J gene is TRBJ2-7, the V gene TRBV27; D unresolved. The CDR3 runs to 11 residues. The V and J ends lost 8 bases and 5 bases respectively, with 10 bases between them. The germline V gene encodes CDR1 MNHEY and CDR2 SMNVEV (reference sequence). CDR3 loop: CASAPPHEQYF. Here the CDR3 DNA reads TGTGCCAGCGCCCCCCCCCACGAGCAGTACTTC.

This CDR3 reads CASSLDRSGGSYEQYF. The CDR3, as DNA: TGTGCCAGCAGCTTGGACCGTAGCGGGGGATCCTACGAGCAGTACTTC. The chain is built from TRBV5-5 and TRBJ2-7; TRBD2 aligns across 9 bases. Germline V gene data show CDR1 as SGHKS and CDR2 as YYEKEE (reference sequence). The J segment lost 1 base and the V segment lost 0 bases, leaving 5 bases of the junction unmatched. CDR3 length equals 16 residues.

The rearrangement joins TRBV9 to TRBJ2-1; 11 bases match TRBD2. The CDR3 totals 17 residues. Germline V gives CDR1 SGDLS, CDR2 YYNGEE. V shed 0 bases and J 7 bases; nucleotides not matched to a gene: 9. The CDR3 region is CASSVGSRLAGLNEQFF. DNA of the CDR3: TGTGCCAGCAGCGTAGGCTCCCGACTAGCGGGATTGAATGAGCAGTTCTTC.

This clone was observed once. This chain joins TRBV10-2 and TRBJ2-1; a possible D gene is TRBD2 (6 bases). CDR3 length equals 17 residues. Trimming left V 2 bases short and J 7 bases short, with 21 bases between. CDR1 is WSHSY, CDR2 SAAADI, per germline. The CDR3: CASSEIISGGADNEQFF. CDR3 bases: TGCGCCAGCAGTGAGATAATTAGCGGAGGGGCGGATAATGAGCAGTTCTTC.

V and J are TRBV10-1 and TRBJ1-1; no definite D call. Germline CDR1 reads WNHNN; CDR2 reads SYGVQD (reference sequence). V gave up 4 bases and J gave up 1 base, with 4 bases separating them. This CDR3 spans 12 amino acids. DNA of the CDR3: TGCGCCAGCAGTGCAACGAACACTGAAGCTTTCTTT. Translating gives CASSATNTEAFF.

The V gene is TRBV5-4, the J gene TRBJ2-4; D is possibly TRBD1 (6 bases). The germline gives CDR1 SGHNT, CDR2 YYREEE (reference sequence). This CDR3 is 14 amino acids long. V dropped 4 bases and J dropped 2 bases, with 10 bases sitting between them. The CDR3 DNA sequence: TGTGCCAGCAGCGCCAGGGGTACCAAAAACATTCAGTACTTC. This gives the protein CASSARGTKNIQYF.

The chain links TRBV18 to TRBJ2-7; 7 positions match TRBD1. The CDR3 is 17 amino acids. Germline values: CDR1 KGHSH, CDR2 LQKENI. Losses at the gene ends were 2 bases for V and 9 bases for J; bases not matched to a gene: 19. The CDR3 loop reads CASSPGAGGKGPLRQYF. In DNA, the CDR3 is TGTGCCAGCTCACCAGGGGCAGGGGGAAAAGGGCCCCTACGGCAGTACTTC. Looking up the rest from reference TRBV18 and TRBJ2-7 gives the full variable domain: NAGVMQNPRHLVRRRGQEARLRCSPMKGHSHVYWYRQLPEEGLKFMVYLQKENIIDESGMPKERFSAEFPKEGPSILRIQQVVRGDSAAYFCASSPGAGGKGPLRQYFGPGTRLTVT.

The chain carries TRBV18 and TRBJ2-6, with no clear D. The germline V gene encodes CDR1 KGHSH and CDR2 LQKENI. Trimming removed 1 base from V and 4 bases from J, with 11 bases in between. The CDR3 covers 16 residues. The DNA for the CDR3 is TGTGCCAGCTCACCACTACGGGTTTCCGGGGCCAACGTCCTGACTTTC. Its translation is CASSPLRVSGANVLTF.

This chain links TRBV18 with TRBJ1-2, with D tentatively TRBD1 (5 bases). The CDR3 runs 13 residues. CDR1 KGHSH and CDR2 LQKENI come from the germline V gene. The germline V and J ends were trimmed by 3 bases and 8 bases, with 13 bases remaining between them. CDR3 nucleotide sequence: TGTGCCAGCTCACCTCTGACGGGGGAAGGCTACACCTTC. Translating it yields CASSPLTGEGYTF.

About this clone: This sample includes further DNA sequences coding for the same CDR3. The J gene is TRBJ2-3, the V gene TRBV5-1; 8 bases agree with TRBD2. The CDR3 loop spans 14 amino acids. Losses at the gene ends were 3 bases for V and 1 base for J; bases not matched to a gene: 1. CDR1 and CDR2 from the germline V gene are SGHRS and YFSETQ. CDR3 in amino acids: CASSSTSGTDTQYF. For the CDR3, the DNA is TGCGCCAGCAGCTCGACTAGCGGCACAGATACGCAGTATTTT.

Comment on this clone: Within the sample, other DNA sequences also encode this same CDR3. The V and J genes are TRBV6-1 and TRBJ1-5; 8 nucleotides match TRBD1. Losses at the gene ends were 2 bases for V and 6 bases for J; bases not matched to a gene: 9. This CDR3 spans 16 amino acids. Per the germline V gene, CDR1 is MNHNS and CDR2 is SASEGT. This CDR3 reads CASSESSGGASQPQHF. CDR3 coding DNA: TGTGCCAGCAGTGAATCATCAGGGGGCGCATCTCAGCCCCAGCATTTT.

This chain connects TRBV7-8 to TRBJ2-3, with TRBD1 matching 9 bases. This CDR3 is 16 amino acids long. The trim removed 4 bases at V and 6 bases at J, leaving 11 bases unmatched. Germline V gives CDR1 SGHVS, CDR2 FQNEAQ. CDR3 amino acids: CASSSKQGALRDTQYF. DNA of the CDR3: TGTGCCAGCAGCTCGAAACAGGGGGCTTTGAGGGATACGCAGTATTTT.